One and the same sample provided the 18 T cell receptor beta chains below, sequenced in a study of shared clonotypes between healthy human individuals. Libraries were prepared by immunoSEQ multiplex PCR; TCRdb keeps only in-frame clonotypes and omits some of them. There are under 2,000,000 clones in the sample; 85% to 95% occur only once, and approximately 1.2% lies in the top ten. It was CD45RO-negative cells, positively selected for CCR7, that made up naive CD8 cells, with terminally differentiated effector memory CD45RA+ cells excluded. Sequencing was carried out using naive CD8+ T cells sorted from blood. The receptor source for this set is a man aged 18 to 30 in good health.

The chain is built from TRBV7-9 and TRBJ1-2; TRBD1 matches at 8 bases. Germline CDR1 and CDR2: SEHNR and FQNEAQ (reference sequence). This CDR3 contains 16 residues. V was clipped by 0 bases and J by 4 bases; unmatched bases: 7. CDR3 sequence (DNA): TGTGCCAGCAGCTTAGCTCGACTAGGACAGGGCTATGGCTACACCTTC. This sequence encodes CASSLARLGQGYGYTF. The full variable domain, with the rest looked up from reference TRBV7-9 and TRBJ1-2, is DTGVSQNPRHKITKRGQNVTFRCDPISEHNRLYWYRQTLGQGPEFLTYFQNEAQLEKSRLLSDRFSAERPKGSFSTLEIQRTEQGDSAMYLCASSLARLGQGYGYTFGSGTRLTVV.

The rearrangement links TRBV11-2 to TRBJ2-7, with a possible D match to TRBD1 (5 bases). V lost 1 base and J lost 5, with 18 bases in between. The V gene's germline CDR1 is SGHAT and CDR2 FQNNGV. There are 16 residues in the CDR3. DNA for the CDR3: TGTGCCAGCAGCTTAGTCACGGGCAGGGTCCAAGACGAGCAGTACTTC. It specifies CASSLVTGRVQDEQYF.

The chain couples TRBV19 to TRBJ2-7; TRBD2 is a possible D gene (5 bases). CDR3 length equals 15 residues. The V end was cut by 0 bases, the J end by 2 bases, with 11 bases between. Germline V CDR1 and CDR2: LNHDA, SQIVND (reference sequence). The CDR3 protein is CASSIDWAGPYEQYF. CDR3 nucleotides: TGTGCCAGTAGTATAGATTGGGCGGGCCCCTACGAGCAGTACTTC.

The genes are TRBV7-9 and TRBJ2-7; D gene unclear. This CDR3 is 14 amino acids long. Trimming stripped 6 bases from V and 2 bases from J, with 14 bases between. Looked up from germline, CDR1 is SEHNR and CDR2 is FQNEAQ (reference sequence). This CDR3 reads CASRPQGSPYEQYF. The CDR3 region has the DNA TGTGCCAGCAGGCCCCAAGGGTCCCCCTACGAGCAGTACTTC.

The chain has TRBV29-1 and TRBJ2-5; D might be TRBD2 (6 bases). The CDR3 is 12 residues long. The V end was cut by 5 bases, the J end by 5 bases, with 12 bases between. Germline CDR1 reads SQVTM; CDR2 reads ANQGSEA. CDR3 region: CSVWGVYETQYF. The DNA for the CDR3 is TGCAGCGTTTGGGGGGTTTATGAGACCCAGTACTTC.

This clone showed up just once. The chain combines TRBV6-1 with TRBJ1-4; D remains unclear. The germline V and J ends were trimmed by 2 bases and 8 bases, with 15 bases remaining between them. The CDR3 is made up of 15 amino acids. CDR1 and CDR2 (germline): MNHNS, SASEGT. CDR3 nucleotides: TGTGCCAGCAGTGAAAATCCGGTTTTGTCGGAAAAACTGTTTTTT. Its protein product is CASSENPVLSEKLFF.

The rearrangement links TRBV7-9 to TRBJ2-7, with 12 positions matching TRBD1. Per germline, CDR1 SEHNR and CDR2 FQNEAQ (reference sequence). V lost 4 bases, J lost 4 bases, and 8 bases stayed unmatched. This CDR3 comprises 16 residues. The CDR3 loop is CASSSPGTGGEYEQYF. The CDR3 region has the DNA TGTGCCAGCAGCTCGCCCGGGACAGGGGGCGAGTACGAGCAGTACTTC.

Remarks on this clone: Other DNA sequences from this sample encode an identical CDR3 as well. J is TRBJ2-7 and V is TRBV7-6; D assignment may be TRBD1 or TRBD2 (5 bases each). The length of the CDR3 is 14 residues. The V end lost 0 bases, the J end lost 3 bases, and 9 bases lay between the germline ends. The germline CDR1 and CDR2 sequences are SGHVS and FNYEAQ. The CDR3 bases are TGTGCCAGCAGCTTAGCCGGGGCGGGCTACGAGCAGTACTTC. This translates into CASSLAGAGYEQYF.

The CDR3 sequence is CASSPDRMNTEAFF. The CDR3 DNA reads TGTGCCAGCAGCCCAGACAGGATGAACACTGAAGCTTTCTTT. This chain connects TRBV9 to TRBJ1-1, with a possible D match to TRBD1 (6 bases). V was shortened by 4 bases and J by 0 bases, with 10 bases between the two germline ends. Germline V gives CDR1 SGDLS, CDR2 YYNGEE. The CDR3 sequence is 14 residues long. Combining the CDR3 with reference TRBV9 and TRBJ1-1 gives the whole variable domain DSGVTQTPKHLITATGQRVTLRCSPRSGDLSVYWYQQSLDQGLQFLIQYYNGEERAKGNILERFSAQQFPDLHSELNLSSLELGDSALYFCASSPDRMNTEAFFGQGTRLTVV.

This rearrangement joins TRBV11-2 to TRBJ2-3, with D perhaps TRBD1 (6 bases). CDR1 and CDR2 (germline): SGHAT, FQNNGV. The V end lost 5 bases, the J end lost 2 bases, and 14 bases lay between the germline ends. The CDR3 sequence is 15 residues long. CDR3 DNA sequence: TGTGCCAGCAGCCGGACAGCACGACACACAGATACGCAGTATTTT. It is translated as CASSRTARHTDTQYF.

The CDR3 DNA sequence: TGTGCCAGTAGTATAGCCCGACACTACGAGCAGTACTTC. Its translation: CASSIARHYEQYF. This chain uses TRBV19 with TRBJ2-7; D gene uncertain. Trimming stripped 1 base from V and 3 bases from J, with 7 bases between. The CDR3 has 13 amino acids. Germline assignment: CDR1 LNHDA and CDR2 SQIVND (reference sequence).

This chain uses TRBV7-9 with TRBJ2-3; 10 bases fit TRBD2. V lost 4 bases to trimming and J lost 7 bases; unmatched junction nucleotides: 8. From germline, CDR1 is SEHNR and CDR2 FQNEAQ (reference sequence). This CDR3 is 15 amino acids long. Written as DNA, the CDR3 is TGTGCCAGCAGCTCTCTAGCGGGAGTTCTAAATACGCAGTATTTT. This translates into CASSSLAGVLNTQYF.

Points on this clone: This sample also contains other DNA sequences that code for the same CDR3. This chain uses TRBV27 with TRBJ2-2; D is possibly TRBD2 (5 bases). The V gene lost 4 bases and the J gene lost 1 base, with 7 bases spanning the gap. The CDR3 extends over 14 amino acids. Per germline, CDR1 MNHEY and CDR2 SMNVEV (reference sequence). CDR3 loop: CASSWGENTGELFF. The CDR3 region has the DNA TGTGCCAGCAGTTGGGGAGAGAACACCGGGGAGCTGTTTTTT.

J is TRBJ2-7 and V is TRBV27; perhaps TRBD2 as D (6 bases). This CDR3 spans 13 amino acids. CDR1 and CDR2 from the germline V gene are MNHEY and SMNVEV (reference sequence). V was cut by 5 bases and J by 3 bases, with 11 bases left in between. CDR3 region: CASSAGRFYEQYF. CDR3 bases: TGTGCCAGCAGTGCGGGACGGTTCTACGAGCAGTACTTC.

Concerning this clone itself: Other DNA variants within this sample encode the same CDR3. V gene TRBV5-6 combines with J gene TRBJ2-7, with 14 bases that match TRBD2. J lost 4 bases, V lost 4 bases, and 1 base had no gene match. In germline, CDR1 is SGHDT, CDR2 YYEEEE. The CDR3 loop spans 14 amino acids. The CDR3: CASSGTSGSYEQYF. CDR3 nucleotide sequence: TGTGCCAGCAGCGGGACTAGCGGGAGTTACGAGCAGTACTTC.

The chain recombines TRBV11-2 with TRBJ2-2; D may be TRBD1 or TRBD2 (5 bases each). This CDR3 has 17 amino acids. In germline, CDR1 is SGHAT, CDR2 FQNNGV. V lost 2 bases and J 5 bases, leaving 18 bases between the germline ends. This CDR3 reads CASSLLGTSLWTGELFF. Here the CDR3 DNA reads TGTGCCAGCAGCTTACTCGGGACCAGCCTTTGGACCGGGGAGCTGTTTTTT.

The chain joins TRBV5-1 to TRBJ1-3; D gene uncertain. The CDR3 runs 13 residues. Germline CDR1 SGHRS, CDR2 YFSETQ. V lost 0 bases and J 1 base, leaving 2 bases between the germline ends. The DNA for the CDR3 is TGCGCCAGCAGCTTGGAATCTGGAAACACCATATATTTT. This encodes CASSLESGNTIYF. The variable domain in full, with the rest retrieved from reference TRBV5-1 and TRBJ1-3, is KAGVTQTPRYLIKTRGQQVTLSCSPISGHRSVSWYQQTPGQGLQFLFEYFSETQRNKGNFPGRFSGRQFSNSRSEMNVSTLELGDSALYLCASSLESGNTIYFGEGSWLTVV.

The chain combines TRBV10-3 with TRBJ1-1; 9 nucleotides match TRBD1. This CDR3 has 13 amino acids. The germline V gene encodes CDR1 ENHRY and CDR2 SYGVKD. J was trimmed by 5 bases and V by 11 bases; bases with no gene match: 9. CDR3 protein: CAALDRGSTEAFF. CDR3 bases: TGTGCCGCCTTGGACAGGGGTTCGACTGAAGCTTTCTTT.